The source of this T cell receptor (beta chain) is a study of cytomegalovirus exposure and HLA in healthy donors. Study-level findings and limits: In an earlier analysis, productive rearrangement rates for most beta V segments clustered near 87% or 30%. In a later analysis, at a false discovery rate of 0.05, approximately 16,000 TCR beta sequences matched HLA alleles. TCR beta sequences reportedly predicted most subjects' HLA-A and HLA-B alleles accurately.

Primers for the PCR totalled 60 Vbeta and 13 Jbeta. Produced via immunoSEQ multiplex PCR; TCRdb's table is partial and in-frame only. The sample has about 90,000 clones; more than 65% are singletons. As to this clone: Its antigen is unidentified.

CDR1 and CDR2 (germline): MNHNY, SVGAGI (reference sequence). V was cut by 7 bases and J by 8 bases, with 14 bases left in between. The CDR3 spans 13 residues. The J gene is TRBJ1-4, the V gene TRBV6-6; no clear D gene. The sample consisted of PBMCs. The clonotype was recovered from a man aged 30 to 39 in good health and CMV-seronegative. In nucleotides, the CDR3 is TGTGCCAGCACTCCTTCGTTCCGGGAAAAACTGTTTTTT. Its translation is CASTPSFREKLFF.